The TCR beta chain described here comes from a study of blood T cells in healthy people across ages. This clonotype was found a few times. Germline CDR1 and CDR2: MGHDK and SYGVNS. The CDR3 extends over 16 amino acids. V lost 8 bases to trimming and J lost 2 bases, with 16 bases between them. Primers used in a second PCR of about 7 to 11 cycles were a sample-barcoded 5' primer and a J-beta primer mix. Each CDR3 protein is one row after TCRdb ran MiXCR on the 5' RACE reads. The profile covers approximately 320,000 distinct CDR3 sequences, with around 30% appearing a single time and approximately 30% taken by the ten largest.

The chain carries TRBV25-1 and TRBJ2-6, with a possible D match to TRBD1 (5 bases). The sequenced material came from blood. The clonotype was recovered from a woman in her 70s in good health. This chain's CDR3 is CASGQAGSAGANVLTF. DNA for the CDR3: TGTGCCAGCGGACAAGCAGGGTCGGCTGGGGCCAACGTCCTGACTTTC.